The 29 T cell receptor beta chains presented below share a single source sample, sequenced in a study of shared clonotypes between healthy human individuals. Profiled with immunoSEQ multiplex PCR; TCRdb holds only in-frame clones, not every one. The sample contains millions of clones, about 95% of which appear only once. Naive CD8 cells comprised CD45RO-negative, CCR7-positively selected cells, excluding terminally differentiated effector memory CD45RA+ cells. Material: naive CD8+ T cells sorted from blood. The receptor set was obtained from a man between 18 and 29 years old in good health.

As DNA, the CDR3 is TGTGCCATTTTTAGCGGGGACTCCTACGAGCAGTACTTC. Translation: CAIFSGDSYEQYF. The chain employs TRBV10-3 and TRBJ2-7; 8 bases align to TRBD2. The V gene's germline CDR1 is ENHRY and CDR2 SYGVKD. With 9 bases clipped from V and 0 bases from J, the junction kept 4 bases outside the gene matches. CDR3 length: 13 amino acids.

The CDR3 DNA follows: TGTGCCAGCAGCTTAGGTTCTTGGTACAGCACAGATACGCAGTATTTT. Protein product: CASSLGSWYSTDTQYF. The chain combines TRBV7-9 with TRBJ2-3; D is undetermined. Per the germline V gene, CDR1 is SEHNR and CDR2 is FQNEAQ (reference sequence). V was clipped by 1 base and J by 0 bases, with 11 bases between them. The CDR3 is 16 amino acids. The full variable domain, completed using reference TRBV7-9 and TRBJ2-3, is DTGVSQNPRHKITKRGQNVTFRCDPISEHNRLYWYRQTLGQGPEFLTYFQNEAQLEKSRLLSDRFSAERPKGSFSTLEIQRTEQGDSAMYLCASSLGSWYSTDTQYFGPGTRLTVL.

The V call is TRBV15, the J call TRBJ2-1; D is possibly TRBD2 (5 bases). The CDR3 is made up of 15 amino acids. Germline V lookup: CDR1 LNHNV, CDR2 YYDKDF (reference sequence). The ends were cut back, 0 bases at V and 4 bases at J, with 10 bases in the middle. CDR3 loop: CATSRDSEAYNEQFF. CDR3 DNA sequence: TGTGCCACCAGCAGAGATTCGGAGGCTTACAATGAGCAGTTCTTC.

This clone came up once. The chain has TRBV4-3 and TRBJ2-2; 15 bases match TRBD2. CDR3 length: 17 residues. From germline, CDR1 is LGHNA and CDR2 YSLEER. Trimming cost V 4 bases and J 6 bases; bases outside gene matches: 6. The CDR3 region has the DNA TGCGCCAGCAGCCTTGGACTAGCGGGAGGGCCCGCCGGGGAGCTGTTTTTT. Residues: CASSLGLAGGPAGELFF.

This rearrangement joins TRBV2 to TRBJ1-1; no clear D gene. CDR1 and CDR2 from the germline V gene are SNHLY and FYNNEI. The length of the CDR3 is 13 residues. V lost 3 bases to trimming and J lost 1 base, with 6 bases between them. The CDR3 reads CASSDEGNTEAFF. CDR3 DNA sequence: TGTGCCAGCAGTGATGAGGGGAACACTGAAGCTTTCTTT.

On this clone: Relative to the germline gene, one junction end is altered; a read error may explain this. The gene calls are TRBV6-6 and TRBJ1-3, with 7 bases lining up with TRBD1. CDR3 size: 14 residues. Germline CDR1 and CDR2: MNHNY and SVGAGI (reference sequence). The CDR3 DNA reads TGTGCCAGCAGTTCCGAATCAGGGGGAAACGCCATATATTTT. This sequence encodes CASSSESGGNAIYF.

This clone was picked up a small number of times. In DNA, the CDR3 is TGCGCCAGCAGCCAAGGGATCCTGAACACTGAAGCTTTCTTT. It codes for CASSQGILNTEAFF. This chain joins TRBV4-3 and TRBJ1-1; D remains unclear. Germline values: CDR1 LGHNA, CDR2 YSLEER. CDR3 size: 14 residues. V was pared by 1 base and J by 0 bases, with 6 bases between.

The chain has TRBV27 and TRBJ2-3; D unresolved. Germline V lookup: CDR1 MNHEY, CDR2 SMNVEV (reference sequence). Trimming took 5 bases from V and 0 from J, leaving 15 bases between them. CDR3 length equals 16 residues. The DNA for the CDR3 is TGTGCCAGCAGTCCCCGGACCTTACTTAGCACAGATACGCAGTATTTT. It specifies CASSPRTLLSTDTQYF.

This chain uses TRBV5-6 with TRBJ2-1; 9 nucleotides align to TRBD1. Germline-derived CDR1 and CDR2 are SGHDT and YYEEEE. V lost 1 base to trimming and J lost 7 bases; unmatched junction nucleotides: 6. The CDR3 is 15 residues long. The CDR3 DNA follows: TGTGCCAGCAGCTTGCCCCGGACAGGGGAAAATGAGCAGTTCTTC. Protein product: CASSLPRTGENEQFF.

V and J are TRBV7-3 and TRBJ1-5, with D unclear. The germline V gene encodes CDR1 SGHTA and CDR2 FQGTGA. V was clipped by 5 bases and J by 0 bases, with 14 bases between them. This CDR3 has 16 amino acids. The CDR3 DNA follows: TGTGCCAGCAGCCCTCGCCCCGCTTATAGCAATCAGCCCCAGCATTTT. Protein sequence: CASSPRPAYSNQPQHF.

This clone has a handful of counts. The chain employs TRBV2 and TRBJ1-5; the D is unclear. In germline, CDR1 is SNHLY, CDR2 FYNNEI. Trimming removed 4 bases at V and 0 bases at J, with 16 bases between. The CDR3 length is 17 residues. The CDR3 reads CASSGAGGRDSNQPQHF. The CDR3 DNA sequence: TGTGCCAGCAGTGGCGCCGGAGGGAGAGATAGCAATCAGCCCCAGCATTTT.

A remark on this clone: Other DNA sequences within the sample encode an identical CDR3. This chain uses TRBV30 with TRBJ2-7, with no clear D. V was pared by 1 base and J by 0 bases, with 4 bases between. The germline V gene has CDR1 GTSNPN and CDR2 SVGIG (reference sequence). The CDR3 has 12 residues. CDR3: CAWSGTSYEQYF. The CDR3, as DNA: TGTGCCTGGAGTGGGACCTCCTACGAGCAGTACTTC.

The rearrangement links TRBV9 to TRBJ2-2; 11 nucleotides align to TRBD1. Unmatched junction bases numbered 12, after V lost 3 bases and J lost 5 bases. This CDR3 has 18 residues. Per germline, CDR1 SGDLS and CDR2 YYNGEE. The CDR3: CASSASPRTGGKTGELFF. CDR3 nucleotide sequence: TGTGCCAGCAGCGCATCTCCTCGGACAGGGGGCAAAACCGGGGAGCTGTTTTTT.

V and J are TRBV4-1 and TRBJ2-7; D call uncertain. V lost 4 bases and J 5 bases, leaving 21 bases between the germline ends. The CDR3 length is 16 residues. Germline CDR1 reads MGHRA; CDR2 reads YSYEKL. CDR3 sequence (DNA): TGCGCCAGCAGCCCTGGGCAGGTCCCCTTGGTGGACGAGCAGTACTTC. Translation: CASSPGQVPLVDEQYF.

The chain's CDR3 is CASSDQTVYEQYF. The CDR3 nucleotides read TGTGCCAGCAGCGATCAGACAGTATACGAGCAGTACTTC. The chain links TRBV5-4 to TRBJ2-7; D perhaps matches TRBD1 (5 bases). The germline V and J ends were trimmed by 4 bases and 4 bases, with 12 bases remaining between them. The CDR3 has 13 amino acids. Per the germline V gene, CDR1 is SGHNT and CDR2 is YYREEE (reference sequence).

This clone occurred once. V usage is TRBV5-6 and J usage is TRBJ2-7; 11 nucleotides agree with TRBD2. Unmatched junction bases numbered 4, after V lost 4 bases and J lost 7 bases. CDR3 length: 13 amino acids. CDR1 and CDR2 (germline): SGHDT, YYEEEE. CDR3 loop: CASSGTSGSEQYF. CDR3 nucleotide sequence: TGTGCCAGCAGCGGCACTAGCGGGAGTGAGCAGTACTTC.

The genes are TRBV28 and TRBJ2-7, with D possibly being TRBD1 (6 bases). The CDR3 is made up of 13 amino acids. Germline V gives CDR1 MDHEN, CDR2 SYDVKM. Trimming took 2 bases from V and 5 from J, leaving 10 bases between them. The CDR3 nucleotides are TGTGCCAGCAGTTTAATGGCAGGGGACGAGCAGTACTTC. Its translation: CASSLMAGDEQYF.

This clone came up once. V and J are TRBV7-6 and TRBJ2-7, with D possibly TRBD2 on 7 matching bases. The germline V gene has CDR1 SGHVS and CDR2 FNYEAQ. V dropped 1 base and J dropped 6 bases, with 10 bases sitting between them. This CDR3 is 13 amino acids long. The CDR3 DNA reads TGTGCCAGCAGCTTAGTCGGGGGGCGCGAGCAGTACTTC. Its translation: CASSLVGGREQYF.

The chain links TRBV7-2 to TRBJ2-7; the match to TRBD2 covers 10 bases. Germline CDR1 SGHTA, CDR2 FQGNSA. The V and J ends lost 7 bases and 6 bases, in that order; junction bases with no gene match: 12. The CDR3 loop spans 15 amino acids. CDR3 sequence (DNA): TGTGCCAGCACCGAACTCCTAGCGGGAGCGGTCGAGCAGTACTTC. Translation: CASTELLAGAVEQYF.

The CDR3, as DNA: TGTGCCAGCAGCGTAGAGGGACAGCCCGAGGCTGAAGCTTTCTTT. This translates into CASSVEGQPEAEAFF. This chain uses TRBV9 with TRBJ1-1; TRBD1 aligns across 7 bases. The germline V gene encodes CDR1 SGDLS and CDR2 YYNGEE. V lost 0 bases, J lost 6 bases, and 8 bases stayed unmatched. There are 15 residues in the CDR3.

Concerning this clone: In the same sample, other DNA sequences code for this CDR3. The chain has TRBV6-1 and TRBJ1-6, with no clear D. This CDR3 spans 12 amino acids. Looked up from germline, CDR1 is MNHNS and CDR2 is SASEGT. Trimming cost V 4 bases and J 6 bases, with 4 bases left between them. The CDR3 DNA sequence: TGTGCCAGCAGTGGGGGTAATTCACCCCTCCACTTT. Amino acid sequence: CASSGGNSPLHF.

This sequence joins TRBV15 and TRBJ2-1; D may be TRBD2 (6 bases). Germline assignment: CDR1 LNHNV and CDR2 YYDKDF (reference sequence). Trimming cost V 5 bases and J 3 bases, with 23 bases left between them. CDR3 length: 18 residues. The CDR3 region has the DNA TGTGCCACCAGCCAGATAGTGGAGGGTAGCGACTACTACAATGAGCAGTTCTTC. It yields the protein CATSQIVEGSDYYNEQFF.

This rearrangement joins TRBV15 to TRBJ1-2; 8 bases agree with TRBD1. Losses at the gene ends were 0 bases for V and 6 bases for J; bases not matched to a gene: 3. Germline CDR1 is LNHNV and CDR2 is YYDKDF (reference sequence). CDR3 size: 14 residues. This chain's CDR3 is CATSRERQGNGYTF. The CDR3 region has the DNA TGTGCCACCAGCAGAGAACGACAGGGGAATGGCTACACCTTC.

V and J are TRBV2 and TRBJ1-2; D is undetermined. CDR3 size: 13 residues. The V end lost 1 base, the J end lost 7 bases, and 10 bases lay between the germline ends. Germline V lookup: CDR1 SNHLY, CDR2 FYNNEI. CDR3 region: CASSEVGGRGYTF. DNA for the CDR3: TGTGCCAGCAGTGAAGTAGGAGGTCGTGGCTACACCTTC.

V usage is TRBV10-3 and J usage is TRBJ1-1, with TRBD1 matching over 8 bases. This CDR3 is 14 amino acids long. CDR1 and CDR2 from the germline V gene are ENHRY and SYGVKD. Unmatched junction bases numbered 11, after V lost 10 bases and J lost 4 bases. CDR3 loop: CATWDRSLFTEAFF. The DNA for the CDR3 is TGTGCCACCTGGGACAGGAGCCTTTTCACTGAAGCTTTCTTT.

The rearrangement links TRBV30 to TRBJ2-3, with unresolved D. This CDR3 contains 15 residues. The ends were cut back, 3 bases at V and 0 bases at J, with 13 bases in the middle. CDR1 GTSNPN and CDR2 SVGIG come from the germline V gene (reference sequence). The CDR3 protein is CAWSEASLSTDTQYF. In nucleotides, the CDR3 is TGTGCCTGGAGCGAGGCCTCCCTAAGCACAGATACGCAGTATTTT.

V gene TRBV9 combines with J gene TRBJ1-6, with D possibly matching TRBD1 (6 bases). This CDR3 comprises 15 residues. Deletions cut 0 bases from V and 9 bases from J, with 13 bases between. The germline CDR1 and CDR2 sequences are SGDLS and YYNGEE. CDR3 nucleotide sequence: TGTGCCAGCAGCGTAGGGGTAGGGGGAGGTTCACCCCTCCACTTT. Translation gives CASSVGVGGGSPLHF.

This rearrangement joins TRBV10-3 to TRBJ2-5; possibly TRBD2 for D (6 bases). The CDR3 covers 15 residues. Germline V gives CDR1 ENHRY, CDR2 SYGVKD. V lost 0 bases to trimming and J lost 5 bases, with 13 bases between them. The CDR3 protein is CAISESMEGPETQYF. CDR3 coding DNA: TGTGCCATCAGTGAGTCGATGGAGGGACCCGAGACCCAGTACTTC.

Here the CDR3 DNA reads TGTGCCTGGGAAGCGGGTGTCACAGATACGCAGTATTTT. Translating it yields CAWEAGVTDTQYF. The chain carries TRBV30 and TRBJ2-3, with D possibly matching TRBD2 (6 bases). V lost 5 bases and J lost 2, with 11 bases in between. CDR1 is GTSNPN, CDR2 SVGIG, per germline (reference sequence). CDR3 length: 13 amino acids.